This TCR beta chain is drawn from a study of blood T cell repertoires in COVID-19. Profiling relied on immunoSEQ multiplex PCR, and the TCRdb table lists in-frame clones only, not all of them. Of 350,000 or so clones listed, approximately 86% are singletons. This clonotype was obtained from a woman aged 40 to 50 with acute COVID-19. The sample consisted of PBMCs or T cells enriched from blood (not recorded which).

The CDR3 DNA is TGTGCCAGCAGCCAAGAACAGGGGGCAGGCGGAAACACCATATATTTT. Protein: CASSQEQGAGGNTIYF. The chain combines TRBV4-2 with TRBJ1-3, with 9 bases fitting TRBD1. CDR3 length: 16 amino acids. V lost 0 bases, J lost 4 bases, and 4 bases stayed unmatched. Germline CDR1 reads LGHNA; CDR2 reads YNFKEQ.